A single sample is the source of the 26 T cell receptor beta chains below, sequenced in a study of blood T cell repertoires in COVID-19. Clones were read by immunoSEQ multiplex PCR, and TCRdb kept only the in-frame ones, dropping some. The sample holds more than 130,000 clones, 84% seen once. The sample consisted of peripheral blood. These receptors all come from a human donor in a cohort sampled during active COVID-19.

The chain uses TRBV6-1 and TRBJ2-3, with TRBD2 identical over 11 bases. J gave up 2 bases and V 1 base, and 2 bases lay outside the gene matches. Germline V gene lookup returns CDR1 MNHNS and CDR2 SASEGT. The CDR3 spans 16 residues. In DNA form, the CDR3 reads TGTGCCAGCAGTGAAGGTAGCGGGGGGGCCACAGATACGCAGTATTTT. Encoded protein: CASSEGSGGATDTQYF.

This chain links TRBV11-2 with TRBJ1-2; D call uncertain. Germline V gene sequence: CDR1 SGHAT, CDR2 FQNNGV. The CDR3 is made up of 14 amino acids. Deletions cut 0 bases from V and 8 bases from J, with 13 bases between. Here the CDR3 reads CASSLEAGSGGYTF. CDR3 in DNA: TGTGCCAGCAGCTTAGAGGCGGGTTCGGGCGGCTACACCTTC.

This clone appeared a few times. The CDR3 sequence: CASSLNNFGGSYNEQFF. The CDR3 nucleotides read TGCGCCAGCAGCCTCAACAATTTCGGGGGTTCCTACAATGAGCAGTTCTTC. The rearrangement joins TRBV4-3 to TRBJ2-1, with D possibly TRBD2 on 6 matching bases. CDR1 is LGHNA and CDR2 is YSLEER in the germline V gene. Between the trimmed V and J ends, which lost 4 bases and 1 base, there was a span of 17 bases. The CDR3 consists of 17 residues.

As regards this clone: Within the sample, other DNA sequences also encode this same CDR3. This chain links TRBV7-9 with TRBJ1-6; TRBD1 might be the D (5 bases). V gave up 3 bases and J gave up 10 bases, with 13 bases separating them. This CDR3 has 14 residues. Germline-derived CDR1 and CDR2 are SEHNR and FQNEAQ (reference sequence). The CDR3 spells CASSFRQGGSPLHF. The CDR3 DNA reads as TGTGCCAGCAGCTTTAGGCAGGGAGGATCACCCCTCCACTTT.

The CDR3 region is CASSLVQGKGYTF. CDR3 in DNA: TGTGCCAGCAGCTTAGTACAGGGTAAAGGCTACACCTTC. The rearrangement uses TRBV7-9 and TRBJ1-2, with TRBD1 as a possible D gene (6 bases). The CDR3 covers 13 residues. V gave up 1 base and J gave up 8 bases, with 11 bases separating them. Germline V CDR1 and CDR2: SEHNR, FQNEAQ (reference sequence).

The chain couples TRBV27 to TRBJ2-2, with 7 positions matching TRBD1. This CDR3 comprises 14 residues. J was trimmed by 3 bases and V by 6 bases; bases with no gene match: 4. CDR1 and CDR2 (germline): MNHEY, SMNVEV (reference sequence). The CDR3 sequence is CASRTGVYTGELFF. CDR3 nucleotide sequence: TGTGCCAGCAGAACAGGGGTTTACACCGGGGAGCTGTTTTTT.

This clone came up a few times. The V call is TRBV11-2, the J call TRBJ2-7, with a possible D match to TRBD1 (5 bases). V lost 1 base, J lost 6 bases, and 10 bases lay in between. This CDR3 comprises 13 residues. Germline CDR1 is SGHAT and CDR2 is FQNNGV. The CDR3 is CASSLGGQAEQYF. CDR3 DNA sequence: TGTGCCAGCAGCTTAGGCGGACAAGCCGAGCAGTACTTC.

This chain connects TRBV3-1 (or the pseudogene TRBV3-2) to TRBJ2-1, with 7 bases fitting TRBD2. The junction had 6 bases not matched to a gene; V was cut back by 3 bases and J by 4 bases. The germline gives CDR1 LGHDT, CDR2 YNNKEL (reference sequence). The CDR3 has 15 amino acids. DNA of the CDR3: TGTGCCAGCAGCCAGGTTCCCGGGGGGTACAATGAGCAGTTCTTC. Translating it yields CASSQVPGGYNEQFF.

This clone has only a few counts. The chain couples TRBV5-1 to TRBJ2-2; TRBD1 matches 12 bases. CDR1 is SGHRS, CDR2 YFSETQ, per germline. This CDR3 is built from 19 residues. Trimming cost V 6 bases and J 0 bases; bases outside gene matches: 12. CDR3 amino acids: CASILGTGGFGANTGELFF. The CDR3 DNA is TGCGCCAGCATCCTAGGGACAGGGGGCTTTGGGGCGAACACCGGGGAGCTGTTTTTT. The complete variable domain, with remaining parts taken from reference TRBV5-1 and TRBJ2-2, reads KAGVTQTPRYLIKTRGQQVTLSCSPISGHRSVSWYQQTPGQGLQFLFEYFSETQRNKGNFPGRFSGRQFSNSRSEMNVSTLELGDSALYLCASILGTGGFGANTGELFFGEGSRLTVL.

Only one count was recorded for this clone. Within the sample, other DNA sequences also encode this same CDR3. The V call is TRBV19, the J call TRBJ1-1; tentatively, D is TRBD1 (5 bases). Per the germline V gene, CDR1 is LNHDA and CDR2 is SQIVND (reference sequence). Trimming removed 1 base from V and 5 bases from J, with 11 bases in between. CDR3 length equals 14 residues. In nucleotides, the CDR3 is TGTGCCAGTAGTATAGGTGGGGCGCGGACTGAAGCTTTCTTT. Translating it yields CASSIGGARTEAFF.

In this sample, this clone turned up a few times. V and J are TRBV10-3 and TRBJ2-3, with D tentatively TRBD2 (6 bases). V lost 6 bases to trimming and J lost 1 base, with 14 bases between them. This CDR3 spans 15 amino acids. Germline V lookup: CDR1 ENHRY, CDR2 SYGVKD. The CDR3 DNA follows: TGTGCCATCAGGACTTTTAGCGGAGGCACAGATACGCAGTATTTT. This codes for CAIRTFSGGTDTQYF.

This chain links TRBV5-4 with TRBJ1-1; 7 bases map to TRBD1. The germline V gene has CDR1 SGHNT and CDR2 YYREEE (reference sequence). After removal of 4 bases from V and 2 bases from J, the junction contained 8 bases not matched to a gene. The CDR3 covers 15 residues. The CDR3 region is CASSLRQGGNTEAFF. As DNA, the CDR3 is TGTGCCAGCAGCCTTCGACAGGGCGGCAACACTGAAGCTTTCTTT.

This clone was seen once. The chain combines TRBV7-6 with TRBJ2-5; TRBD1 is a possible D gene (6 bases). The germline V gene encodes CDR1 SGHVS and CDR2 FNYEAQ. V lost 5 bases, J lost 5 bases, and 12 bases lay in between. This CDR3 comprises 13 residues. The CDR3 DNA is TGTGCCAGCAGCCCACAGGGTTATGAGACCCAGTACTTC. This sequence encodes CASSPQGYETQYF.

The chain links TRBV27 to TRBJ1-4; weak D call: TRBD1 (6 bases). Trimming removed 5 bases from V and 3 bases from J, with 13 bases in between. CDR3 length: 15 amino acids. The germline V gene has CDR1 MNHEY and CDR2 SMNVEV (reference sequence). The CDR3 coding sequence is TGTGCCAGCAGTCCAGCACAGGGATCTAATGAAAAACTGTTTTTT. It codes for CASSPAQGSNEKLFF. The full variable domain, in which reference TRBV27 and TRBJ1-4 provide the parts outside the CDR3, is EAQVTQNPRYLITVTGKKLTVTCSQNMNHEYMSWYRQDPGLGLRQIYYSMNVEVTDKGDVPEGYKVSRKEKRNFPLILESPSPNQTSLYFCASSPAQGSNEKLFFGSGTQLSVL.

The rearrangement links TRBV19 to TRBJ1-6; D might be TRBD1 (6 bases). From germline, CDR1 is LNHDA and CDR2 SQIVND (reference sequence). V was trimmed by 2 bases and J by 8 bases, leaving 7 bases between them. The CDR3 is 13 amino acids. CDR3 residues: CASSINRDSPLHF. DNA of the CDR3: TGTGCCAGTAGTATAAACAGGGATTCACCCCTCCACTTT.

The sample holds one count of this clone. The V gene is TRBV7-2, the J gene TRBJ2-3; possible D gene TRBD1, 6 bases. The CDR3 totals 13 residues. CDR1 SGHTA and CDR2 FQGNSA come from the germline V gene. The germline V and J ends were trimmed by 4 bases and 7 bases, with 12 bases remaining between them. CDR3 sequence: CASSSFRGNTQYF. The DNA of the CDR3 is TGTGCCAGCAGCTCTTTCAGGGGCAATACGCAGTATTTT.

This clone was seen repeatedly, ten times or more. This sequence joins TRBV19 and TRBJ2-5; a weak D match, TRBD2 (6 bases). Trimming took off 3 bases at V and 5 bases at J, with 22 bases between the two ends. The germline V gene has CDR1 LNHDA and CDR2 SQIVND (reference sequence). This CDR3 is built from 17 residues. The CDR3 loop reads CASSIDPSDGSVETQYF. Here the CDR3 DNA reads TGTGCCAGTAGTATCGACCCTAGCGACGGAAGTGTGGAGACCCAGTACTTC.

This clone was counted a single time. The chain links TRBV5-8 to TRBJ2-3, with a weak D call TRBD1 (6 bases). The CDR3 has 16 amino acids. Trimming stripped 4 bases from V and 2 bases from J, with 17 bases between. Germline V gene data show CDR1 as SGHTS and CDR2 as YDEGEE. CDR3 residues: CASSPRGQLLTDTQYF. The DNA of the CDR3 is TGTGCCAGCAGCCCGCGAGGACAGCTGCTCACAGATACGCAGTATTTT.

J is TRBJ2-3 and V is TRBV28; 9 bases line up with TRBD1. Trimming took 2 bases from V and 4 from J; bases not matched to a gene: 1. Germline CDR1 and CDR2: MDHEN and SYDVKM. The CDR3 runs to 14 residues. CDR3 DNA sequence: TGTGCCAGCAGTTTAGACAGGGGGGCAGATACGCAGTATTTT. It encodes CASSLDRGADTQYF. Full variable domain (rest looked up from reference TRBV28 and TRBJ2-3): DVKVTQSSRYLVKRTGEKVFLECVQDMDHENMFWYRQDPGLGLRLIYFSYDVKMKEKGDIPEGYSVSREKKERFSLILESASTNQTSMYLCASSLDRGADTQYFGPGTRLTVL.

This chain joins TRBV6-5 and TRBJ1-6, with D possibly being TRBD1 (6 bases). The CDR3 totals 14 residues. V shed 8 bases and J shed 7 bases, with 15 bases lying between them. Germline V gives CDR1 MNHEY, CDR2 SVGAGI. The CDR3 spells CASRDQTGNSPLHF. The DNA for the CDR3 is TGTGCCAGCCGAGATCAAACAGGGAATTCACCCCTCCACTTT.

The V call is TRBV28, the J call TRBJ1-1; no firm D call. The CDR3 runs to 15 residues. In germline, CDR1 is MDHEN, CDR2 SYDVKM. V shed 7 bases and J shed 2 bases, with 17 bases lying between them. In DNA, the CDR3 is TGTGCCAGCACGGTTGGAGCAATCAAAAACACTGAAGCTTTCTTT. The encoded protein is CASTVGAIKNTEAFF.

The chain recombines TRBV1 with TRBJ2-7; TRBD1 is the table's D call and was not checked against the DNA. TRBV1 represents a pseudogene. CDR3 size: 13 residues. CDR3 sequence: CTTTPTGTYEQYF. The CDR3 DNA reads TGCACCACGACTCCGACAGGGACCTACGAGCAGTACTTC.

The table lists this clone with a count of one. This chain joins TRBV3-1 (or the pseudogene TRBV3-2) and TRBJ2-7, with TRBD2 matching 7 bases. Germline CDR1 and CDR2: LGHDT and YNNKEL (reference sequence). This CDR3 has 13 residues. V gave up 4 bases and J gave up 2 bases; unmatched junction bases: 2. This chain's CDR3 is CASSRGLAYEQYF. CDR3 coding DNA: TGTGCCAGCAGCCGAGGACTAGCCTACGAGCAGTACTTC.

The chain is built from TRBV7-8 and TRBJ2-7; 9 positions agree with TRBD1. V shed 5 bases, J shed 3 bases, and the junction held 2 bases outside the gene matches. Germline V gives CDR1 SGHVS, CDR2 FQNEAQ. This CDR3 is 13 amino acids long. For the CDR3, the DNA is TGTGCCAGCAGCCGGACAGGGGACTACGAGCAGTACTTC. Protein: CASSRTGDYEQYF.

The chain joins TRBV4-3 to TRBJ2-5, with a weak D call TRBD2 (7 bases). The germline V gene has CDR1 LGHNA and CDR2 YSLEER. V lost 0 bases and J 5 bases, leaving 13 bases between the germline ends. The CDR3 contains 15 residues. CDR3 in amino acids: CASSQEGGGAETQYF. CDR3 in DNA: TGCGCCAGCAGCCAAGAAGGAGGGGGGGCGGAGACCCAGTACTTC.

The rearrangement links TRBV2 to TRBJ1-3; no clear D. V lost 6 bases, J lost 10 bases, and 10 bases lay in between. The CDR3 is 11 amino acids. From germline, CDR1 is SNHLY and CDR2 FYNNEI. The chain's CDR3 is CASRIQVTIYF. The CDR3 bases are TGTGCCAGCAGGATACAAGTAACCATATATTTT.